This T cell receptor beta chain is drawn from a study of shared clonotypes between healthy human individuals. Trimming took off 3 bases at V and 1 base at J, with 6 bases between the two ends. Germline assignment: CDR1 MNHNS and CDR2 SASEGT. The CDR3 consists of 13 residues. The protocol was immunoSEQ multiplex PCR, while the TCRdb copy is restricted to in-frame clones and leaves out a portion. The repertoire holds some 2.3 million clones, with 80% to 95% as singletons. This clone appeared a single time. Within the sample, other DNA sequences also encode this same CDR3. The sequence came from a man aged 18 to 30 in good health. Some clones in this sample may be carry-over from other donors' samples. The V call is TRBV6-1, the J call TRBJ2-5; D gene uncertain. Specimen: naive CD4+ T cells from PBMCs. Subset reported: CD45RA+ positively selected. The CDR3 DNA reads as TGTGCCAGCAGTGAGGGGATCCAAGAGACCCAGTACTTC. This encodes CASSEGIQETQYF.